This T cell receptor beta chain emerged from a study of blood T cell repertoires in COVID-19. This CDR3 has 18 residues. J gave up 0 bases and V 0 bases, and 7 bases lay outside the gene matches. CDR1 and CDR2 from the germline V gene are SGHRS and YFSETQ. Generated by immunoSEQ multiplex PCR, the TCRdb table keeps only in-frame clones and is missing some. In the table there are around 180,000 clones, about 84% of which are singletons. Sequenced: PBMCs or T cells enriched from blood (not recorded which). The chain carries TRBV5-1 and TRBJ2-7; 12 bases are shared with TRBD2. This clonotype was obtained from a man aged 45-60 years who had recovered from COVID-19. CDR3 coding DNA: TGCGCCAGCAGCTTGGGGTGGACTAGCGGGGCGCTCTCCTACGAGCAGTACTTC. Protein product: CASSLGWTSGALSYEQYF.